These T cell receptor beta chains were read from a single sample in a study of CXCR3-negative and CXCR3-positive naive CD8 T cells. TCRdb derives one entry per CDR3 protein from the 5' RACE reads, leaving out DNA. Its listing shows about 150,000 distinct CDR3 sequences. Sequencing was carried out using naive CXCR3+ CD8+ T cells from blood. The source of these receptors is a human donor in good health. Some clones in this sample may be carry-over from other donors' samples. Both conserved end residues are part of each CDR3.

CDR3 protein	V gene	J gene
CASSLLMGSPLHF	TRBV28	TRBJ1-6
CASSYGQVSYEQYF	TRBV12-3/TRBV12-4	TRBJ2-7
CASSQRLGPIEAFF	TRBV6-2/TRBV6-3	TRBJ1-1
CASSSLGAYEQYF	TRBV7-9	TRBJ2-7
CSVQGVLAGSYEQYF	TRBV20-1	TRBJ2-7
CASSEWGGEGSQETQYF	TRBV25-1	TRBJ2-5
CASSLTVNYVYTF	TRBV27	TRBJ1-2
CASTLDRQNSYNEQFF	TRBV19	TRBJ2-1
CAISEPQLIPNTSPLHF	TRBV10-3	TRBJ1-6
CASSATGTTGNEQFF	TRBV7-3	TRBJ2-1
CASTPRGKGETQYF	TRBV12-3/TRBV12-4	TRBJ2-5
CASSQETSRRTVGRKETQYF	TRBV23-1	TRBJ2-5
CASSNGGDGELFF	TRBV13	TRBJ2-2
CSYLKSSYNEQFF	TRBV20-1	TRBJ2-1
CASSVASGTENIQYF	TRBV9	TRBJ2-4
CATSRGTDSDTQYF	TRBV15	TRBJ2-3
CASSGLGQGGTDTQYF	TRBV9	TRBJ2-3
CATSRDRISNQPQHF	TRBV15	TRBJ1-5
CASRQTSYQESQYF	TRBV11-2	TRBJ2-5
CASSTTWTSGGSYEQYF	TRBV6-5	TRBJ2-7
CASSLAYPVLDTEAFF	TRBV7-9	TRBJ1-1
CASIPFIRTGNTGELFF	TRBV7-8	TRBJ2-2
CSVEGGAQETQYF	TRBV29-1	TRBJ2-5
CASSHAGGQGIYEQYF	TRBV19	TRBJ2-7
CASSQEADAYEQYF	TRBV4-1	TRBJ2-7
CASSLVFVAARTPGDQYF	TRBV7-2	TRBJ2-4
CASRQAYEQYF	TRBV25-1	TRBJ2-7
CSAPPLLAGNNEQFF	TRBV20-1	TRBJ2-1
CASSLVFGVNEQFF	TRBV7-9	TRBJ2-1
CSVFRPTGELFF	TRBV29-1	TRBJ2-2
CAISEPDRSSYEQYF	TRBV10-3	TRBJ2-7
CSVDSRGEEKLFF	TRBV29-1	TRBJ1-4
CASSLLTAQGEKLFF	TRBV28	TRBJ1-4
CASSLVGGDQPQHF	TRBV5-1	TRBJ1-5
CASSLGTGPMNTEAFF	TRBV7-2	TRBJ1-1
CASSHYSGANVLTF	TRBV5-5	TRBJ2-6
CASSLFLASISEQYF	TRBV12-3/TRBV12-4	TRBJ2-7